This T cell receptor beta chain was identified during a study of T cells in Graves' hyperthyroidism and ophthalmopathy. The investigators amplified TCR beta CDR3 regions from RNA transcripts. The HTBI set primed first-round TCR CDR3 RT-PCR. TCRdb independently ran MiXCR on the multiplex PCR reads; one entry per CDR3 protein. The sample holds around 520,000 distinct CDR3 sequences, about 15% seen once. This clonotype showed up many times. This clonotype originated in a woman under 30 with Graves' hyperthyroidism. The specimen sequenced was blood.

In DNA, the CDR3 is TGTGCCTGGGGGGCAGGGTTTGCAACTAATGAAAAACTGTTTTTT. This gives the protein CAWGAGFATNEKLFF. This chain joins TRBV30 and TRBJ1-4; a possible D gene is TRBD1 (5 bases). V lost 5 bases to trimming and J lost 0 bases, with 13 bases between them. Germline V lookup: CDR1 GTSNPN, CDR2 SVGIG (reference sequence). This CDR3 is built from 15 residues.